Presented here are 16 T cell receptor beta chains from one specimen sequenced in a study of blood T cell repertoires in COVID-19. The data were produced by immunoSEQ multiplex PCR, yet TCRdb's version contains in-frame clones alone and is incomplete. This sample yields about 280,000 clones, of which roughly 86% are seen a single time; approximately 2% belongs to the top ten. Sequencing was carried out using peripheral blood. The receptor set was obtained from a woman aged 25 to 39 who had recovered from COVID-19.

There are a few counts of this clone. V usage is TRBV5-1 and J usage is TRBJ1-1; 7 bases are shared with TRBD1. V lost 3 bases to trimming and J lost 3 bases; unmatched junction nucleotides: 8. Germline CDR1 is SGHRS and CDR2 is YFSETQ. The CDR3 totals 15 residues. CDR3 residues: CASSYFGTGDTEAFF. In DNA, the CDR3 is TGCGCCAGCAGCTACTTCGGAACAGGGGACACTGAAGCTTTCTTT.

The chain links TRBV7-9 to TRBJ1-4, with D unresolved. Germline CDR1 SEHNR, CDR2 FQNEAQ (reference sequence). Between the trimmed V and J ends, which lost 5 bases and 5 bases, there was a span of 9 bases. The CDR3 is 13 amino acids. The DNA of the CDR3 is TGTGCCAGCAGCCCCCCTCTAAATGAAAAACTGTTTTTT. Protein sequence: CASSPPLNEKLFF.

This chain links TRBV19 with TRBJ2-2; D gene ambiguous. The V end lost 7 bases, the J end lost 5 bases, and 14 bases lay between the germline ends. This CDR3 has 14 amino acids. The germline V gene encodes CDR1 LNHDA and CDR2 SQIVND (reference sequence). The CDR3 DNA reads as TGTGCCAGTATTCAGACGGGTGAAACCGGGGAGCTGTTTTTT. Its translation: CASIQTGETGELFF. The full variable domain, with the rest looked up from reference TRBV19 and TRBJ2-2, is DGGITQSPKYLFRKEGQNVTLSCEQNLNHDAMYWYRQDPGQGLRLIYYSQIVNDFQKGDIAEGYSVSREKKESFPLTVTSAQKNPTAFYLCASIQTGETGELFFGEGSRLTVL.

The chain employs TRBV12-5 and TRBJ2-3; TRBD2 matches at 12 bases. With 4 bases clipped from V and 4 bases from J, the junction kept 6 bases outside the gene matches. The germline CDR1 and CDR2 sequences are LGHNT and FRNRAP. The CDR3 extends over 16 amino acids. Written as DNA, the CDR3 is TGTGCTAGTGGTTCCGGGACTAGCGGGTTCGCAGATACGCAGTATTTT. Protein sequence: CASGSGTSGFADTQYF.

The CDR3 is CASSHTGVGEQYF. As DNA, the CDR3 is TGTGCCAGCAGCCACACAGGGGTGGGCGAGCAGTACTTC. V and J are TRBV13 and TRBJ2-7, with 7 bases fitting TRBD1. Losses at the gene ends were 5 bases for V and 6 bases for J; bases not matched to a gene: 7. Germline values: CDR1 PRHDT, CDR2 FYEKMQ (reference sequence). The CDR3 length is 13 residues.

V usage is TRBV2 and J usage is TRBJ1-4; D is ambiguous. Germline V gene lookup returns CDR1 SNHLY and CDR2 FYNNEI. The CDR3 has 14 residues. V shed 3 bases and J shed 4 bases, with 9 bases lying between them. CDR3 DNA: TGTGCCAGCAGTGAGGGAGGCATTAATGAAAAACTGTTTTTT. This sequence encodes CASSEGGINEKLFF.

The chain couples TRBV14 to TRBJ2-7; D is perhaps TRBD1 (6 bases). V was cut by 6 bases and J by 5 bases, with 20 bases left in between. The CDR3 has 15 amino acids. Germline values: CDR1 SGHDN, CDR2 FVKESK. In nucleotides, the CDR3 is TGTGCCAGCAGGAGGGGACATGGGGTATTCGACGAGCAGTACTTC. As protein: CASRRGHGVFDEQYF.

V gene TRBV11-2 combines with J gene TRBJ1-3; no clear D. The ends were cut back, 3 bases at V and 3 bases at J, with 9 bases in the middle. The length of the CDR3 is 14 residues. Germline V lookup: CDR1 SGHAT, CDR2 FQNNGV. CDR3 loop: CASSFMGSGNTIYF. CDR3 DNA sequence: TGTGCCAGCAGCTTTATGGGGAGTGGAAACACCATATATTTT.

The chain couples TRBV19 to TRBJ2-5; maybe TRBD1 (6 bases). Trimming shortened V by 5 bases and J by 5 bases, and 15 bases separated the two germline ends. The CDR3 is 14 residues long. Germline lookup yields CDR1 LNHDA and CDR2 SQIVND (reference sequence). The CDR3: CASSDGSGVETQYF. DNA of the CDR3: TGTGCCAGTAGTGATGGGTCAGGGGTTGAGACCCAGTACTTC.

The chain uses TRBV5-4 and TRBJ2-2, with 7 bases matching TRBD2. CDR1 and CDR2 from the germline V gene are SGHNT and YYREEE (reference sequence). The CDR3 covers 16 residues. J gave up 0 bases and V 4 bases, and 6 bases lay outside the gene matches. This CDR3 is CASSADLAANTGELFF. As DNA, the CDR3 is TGTGCCAGCAGCGCCGACCTAGCGGCGAACACCGGGGAGCTGTTTTTT.

This chain uses TRBV7-2 with TRBJ1-1, with TRBD1 matching over 9 bases. Trimming removed 6 bases from V and 5 bases from J; junction bases left unmatched: 4. CDR1 is SGHTA and CDR2 is FQGNSA in the germline V gene. CDR3 length: 13 residues. CDR3 region: CASRRTGVTEAFF. For the CDR3, the DNA is TGTGCCAGCAGACGGACAGGGGTGACTGAAGCTTTCTTT.

This clone has just a few counts. This rearrangement joins TRBV19 to TRBJ2-1, with D perhaps matching TRBD2 (5 bases). The CDR3 is 13 amino acids. Germline CDR1 is LNHDA and CDR2 is SQIVND (reference sequence). The V and J ends lost 5 bases and 6 bases respectively, with 11 bases between them. In nucleotides, the CDR3 is TGTGCCAGTAGTTCGGGGTTGGGCAATGAGCAGTTCTTC. Protein sequence: CASSSGLGNEQFF.

The CDR3 DNA follows: TGTGCCAGCAGTTTCGCCTCAGGGGGTGGGACTGAAGCTTTCTTT. Its protein is CASSFASGGGTEAFF. The V gene is TRBV27, the J gene TRBJ1-1; 7 bases map to TRBD1. V shed 3 bases and J 5 bases; nucleotides not matched to a gene: 9. The CDR3 contains 15 residues. Germline V gives CDR1 MNHEY, CDR2 SMNVEV (reference sequence).

V is TRBV12-3 or TRBV12-4 and J is TRBJ1-1; 9 bases line up with TRBD1. Trimming took 7 bases from V and 9 from J; bases not matched to a gene: 9. The CDR3 sequence is 13 residues long. CDR3 region: CASTTGGKEKAFF. In DNA form, the CDR3 reads TGTGCCAGCACGACAGGGGGAAAAGAAAAAGCTTTCTTT.

Comment on this clone: Other DNA sequences in the same sample also yield this CDR3. V is TRBV9 and J is TRBJ2-2; D unclear. This CDR3 comprises 13 residues. Between the trimmed V and J ends, which lost 3 bases and 5 bases, there was a span of 8 bases. The germline CDR1 and CDR2 sequences are SGDLS and YYNGEE. DNA of the CDR3: TGTGCCAGCAGCGCTCTTACTACCGGGGAGCTGTTTTTT. As protein: CASSALTTGELFF.

The chain employs TRBV7-9 and TRBJ2-1; 7 bases fit TRBD2. The CDR3 length is 14 residues. Germline V gene lookup returns CDR1 SEHNR and CDR2 FQNEAQ (reference sequence). Trimming cost V 3 bases and J 7 bases; bases outside gene matches: 6. The CDR3 spells CASSLGGNKNEQFF. For the CDR3, the DNA is TGTGCCAGCAGCTTGGGAGGGAATAAGAATGAGCAGTTCTTC.